What follows is one TCR beta chain and its context. Its antigen is as yet unknown. This sample is drawn from a study of shared clonotypes between healthy human individuals. Study-level findings and limits: The sampled material consisted only of blood, and tissue repertoires are likely to differ. Non-shared clonotypes showed lower generation probabilities than clonotypes common to all four donors.

Naive CD8 cells were CD45RO-negative, positively selected for CCR7, excluding terminally differentiated effector memory CD45RA+ cells. V lost 4 bases, J lost 2 bases, and 13 bases lay in between. In germline, CDR1 is SGHDT, CDR2 YYEEEE. The CDR3 runs to 14 residues. Measured with immunoSEQ multiplex PCR; TCRdb has only the in-frame clones, and not every one. The sample has some 2,000,000 clones, about 95% seen once; the top ten hold about 1.1%. Sequences were obtained from naive CD8+ T cells sorted from blood. The chain uses TRBV5-6 and TRBJ2-7; D may correspond to TRBD1 or TRBD2 (6 bases each). The receptor's source is a man aged 18 to 30 in good health. CDR3 in amino acids: CASSGGRDPYEQYF. Written as DNA, the CDR3 is TGTGCCAGCAGCGGGGGGCGAGATCCCTACGAGCAGTACTTC.